This T cell receptor beta chain was sequenced in a study of tumor-infiltrating lymphocytes in primary liver carcinoma (dated 2017 in TCRdb). Describing the broader study: Between November 2015 and early 2016, 4 or 5 patients in China with histopathologically diagnosed primary liver carcinoma had their tumors surgically resected. Of the five patients (three men and two women, aged 30 to 69 years), four had hepatocellular carcinoma and one had combined HCC and intrahepatic cholangiocarcinoma. The five patients had tumors staged T1-T3 N0M0, with maximum diameters ranging from about 4.2 to 11 cm. Each sample produced about 3.65 to 7.13 million productive TCRbeta reads, and read depth showed no significant difference between tissue types. Across five regions of each liver tumor, along with adjacent normal tissue and blood, the study brought together TCRbeta repertoire sequencing, expression microarrays and whole-exome sequencing. TCRbeta repertoire sequencing covered 35 specimens from 5 patients: around 25 tumor regions, 5 adjacent noncancerous liver tissues and 5 peripheral blood samples. Reproducibility between technical replicate repertoires was high, with correlation coefficients above 0.98 and mean shared-clone rates roughly 0.87. Findings and caveats that apply to the study as a whole: Only a few patients were included in the study, and the authors note that the findings should be validated in a larger study. A significantly larger repertoire fraction was made up by the top 250 clones in tumors than in blood (p = 0.039). Pairs of tumor regions showed greater repertoire overlap (mean 36%) than tumor-adjacent pairs (roughly 17%) or tumor-blood pairs (approximately 15%), which is consistent with antigen-driven expansion. Only the TCR beta chain was sequenced, which likely underestimates true repertoire diversity because unpaired alpha chains were not captured. Because the samples were bulk and unsorted, CD4+ and CD8+ T cell repertoires could not be compared.

This clonotype showed up just once. Which antigen it targets is not known. There are no base qualities to consult, and no much larger clone falls within one base. Single-read evidence is weak. TCRbeta-specific cDNA was reverse-transcribed from 500 ng total RNA using a constant-region primer and ProtoScript II reverse transcriptase. Three nested multiplex PCR rounds, following a slightly modified ARM-PCR procedure, were used to build the TCRbeta libraries. Each of the first two PCR rounds ran for approximately 9 cycles and used multiplex TRBV1-TRBV30 forward primers together with a Cbeta reverse primer. Sample barcodes and Illumina adapters were attached in a final 25-cycle PCR using Deep VentR polymerase. Before sequencing, amplicons between 200 and 500 bp were purified from gel using a QIAquick gel extraction kit. An Illumina HiSeq 2500 was used to sequence the TCRbeta amplicons, generating 250-bp paired-end reads. Turning to the authors' computational methods: Quality trimming of reads was performed with Trimmomatic v0.33, and paired reads were merged with FLASH v1.2.11 so that full CDR3 sequences could be recovered. V, D and J germline segments were assigned to the rearranged TCRbeta sequences by MiGEC v1.2.1b. VDJtools v1.0.0 computed clonotype statistics and Shannon-Wiener diversity indices. To cut down on sampling bias, every analysis after diversity analysis relied on just the 250 most abundant clonotypes from each sample. TCRdb trimmed public reads at Q25 via fastp, called clones via MiXCR and kept in-frame beta chains. Each CDR3 protein gets just one entry, which takes the most common genes and DNA from the rows behind it. The authors' filters were not applied to this entry. The sample records fewer than 250,000 distinct CDR3 sequences, approximately 64% of which are singletons. The ten largest clonotypes hold 6% to 8.5% of the sample.

As encoded in the germline V gene, CDR1 is ENHRY while CDR2 is SYGVKD. The cysteine opens and the phenylalanine closes a CDR3 of 13 amino acids. Only CDR3 DNA remains: 39 bases, in frame from the first base. Trimmed from V: 11 bases; trimmed from J: 5 bases; junction bases lacking a gene match: 8. Blood RNA was extracted from unsorted whole blood with TRIzol reagent; germline DNA came from the DNeasy Blood & Tissue kit. At the time of sampling, the patients were treatment-naive and had chronic HBV infection. Roughly 3.9 milliliters of peripheral blood were collected into K2EDTA tubes before surgery. The chain is made from TRBV10-3 and TRBJ2-5, with 10 bases aligning to TRBD2. Specimen: peripheral blood. This TCR was recovered from a woman aged 55 to 70 with primary liver carcinoma and hepatitis B virus infection. The sequenced DNA is TGTGCCGCAATAGAGCGGGAGGGGGAGACCCAGTACTTC. It is translated as CAAIEREGETQYF.